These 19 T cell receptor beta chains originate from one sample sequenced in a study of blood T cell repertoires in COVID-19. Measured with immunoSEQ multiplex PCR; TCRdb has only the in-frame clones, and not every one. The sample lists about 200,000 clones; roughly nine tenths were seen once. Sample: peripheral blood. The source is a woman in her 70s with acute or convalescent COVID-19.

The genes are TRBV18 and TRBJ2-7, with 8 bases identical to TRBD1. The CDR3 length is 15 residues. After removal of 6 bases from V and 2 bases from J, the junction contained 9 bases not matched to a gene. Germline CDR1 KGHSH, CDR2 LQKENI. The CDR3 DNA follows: TGTGCCAGCTCCCCCGGACAGGGTTTCGCCTACGAGCAGTACTTC. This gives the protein CASSPGQGFAYEQYF.

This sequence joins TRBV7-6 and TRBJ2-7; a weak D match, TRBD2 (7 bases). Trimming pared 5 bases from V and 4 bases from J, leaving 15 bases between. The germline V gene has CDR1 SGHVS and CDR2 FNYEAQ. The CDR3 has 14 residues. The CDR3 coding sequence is TGTGCCAGCAGCCAAGGGGGGGGCATTTACGAGCAGTACTTC. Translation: CASSQGGGIYEQYF.

The CDR3 protein is CASSRSGETQYF. The CDR3 nucleotides read TGTGCCAGCAGCCGGAGCGGAGAGACCCAGTACTTC. The V and J genes are TRBV7-3 and TRBJ2-5, with a tentative D call TRBD2 (5 bases). V lost 5 bases and J lost 4, with 8 bases in between. CDR1 SGHTA and CDR2 FQGTGA come from the germline V gene. The CDR3 has 12 amino acids.

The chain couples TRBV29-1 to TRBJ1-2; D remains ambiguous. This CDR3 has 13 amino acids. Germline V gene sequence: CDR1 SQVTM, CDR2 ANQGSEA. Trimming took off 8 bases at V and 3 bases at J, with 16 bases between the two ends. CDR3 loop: CSTFSGSHYGYTF. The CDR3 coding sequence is TGCAGCACCTTTAGCGGGAGTCACTATGGCTACACCTTC.

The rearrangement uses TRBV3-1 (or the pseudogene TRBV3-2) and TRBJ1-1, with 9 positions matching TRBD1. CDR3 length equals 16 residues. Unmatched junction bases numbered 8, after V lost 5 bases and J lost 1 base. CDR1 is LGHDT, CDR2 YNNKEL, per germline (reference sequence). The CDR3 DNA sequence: TGTGCCAGCAGCTACTCGACAGGGGGAACGAACACTGAAGCTTTCTTT. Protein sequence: CASSYSTGGTNTEAFF.

CDR3 coding DNA: TGTGCCAGTAAAGATGCGGACAGGGGTCTCTATGGCTACACCTTC. Amino acids: CASKDADRGLYGYTF. This chain links TRBV19 with TRBJ1-2; TRBD1 aligns across 9 bases. The length of the CDR3 is 15 residues. Germline loops: CDR1 LNHDA, CDR2 SQIVND (reference sequence). V lost 7 bases to trimming and J lost 4 bases; unmatched junction nucleotides: 10.

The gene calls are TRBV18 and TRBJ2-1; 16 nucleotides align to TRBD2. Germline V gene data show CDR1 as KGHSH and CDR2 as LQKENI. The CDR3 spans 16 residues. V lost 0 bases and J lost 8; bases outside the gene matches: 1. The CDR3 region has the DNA TGTGCCAGCTCACCACCGGGACTAGCGGGGGGGCATGAGCAGTTCTTC. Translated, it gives CASSPPGLAGGHEQFF.

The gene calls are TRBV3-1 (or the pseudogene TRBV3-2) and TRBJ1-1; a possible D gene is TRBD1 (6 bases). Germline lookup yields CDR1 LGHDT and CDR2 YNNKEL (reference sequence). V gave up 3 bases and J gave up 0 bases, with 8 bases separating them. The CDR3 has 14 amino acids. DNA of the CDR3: TGTGCCAGCAGCCACGGACAGATGAACACTGAAGCTTTCTTT. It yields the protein CASSHGQMNTEAFF.

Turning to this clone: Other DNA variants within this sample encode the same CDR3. The CDR3 protein is CASSTKNTEAFF. CDR3 DNA sequence: TGTGCCAGCTCAACAAAAAACACTGAAGCTTTCTTT. V is TRBV18 and J is TRBJ1-1; D gene ambiguous. CDR1 is KGHSH, CDR2 LQKENI, per germline. Trimming left V 5 bases short and J 2 bases short, with 6 bases between. The CDR3 is made up of 12 amino acids.

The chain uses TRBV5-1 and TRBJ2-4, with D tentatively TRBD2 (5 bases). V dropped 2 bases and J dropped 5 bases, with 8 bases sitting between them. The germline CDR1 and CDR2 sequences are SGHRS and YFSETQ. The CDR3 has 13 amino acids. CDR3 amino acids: CASSFEGQNIQYF. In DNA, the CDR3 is TGCGCCAGCAGCTTCGAGGGTCAAAACATTCAGTACTTC.

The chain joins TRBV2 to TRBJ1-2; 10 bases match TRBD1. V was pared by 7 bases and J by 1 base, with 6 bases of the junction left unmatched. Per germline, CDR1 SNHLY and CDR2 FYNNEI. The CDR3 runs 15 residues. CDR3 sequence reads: CASMGGQGDNYGYTF. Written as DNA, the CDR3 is TGTGCCAGCATGGGAGGACAGGGGGATAACTATGGCTACACCTTC.

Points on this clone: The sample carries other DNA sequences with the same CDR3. The CDR3 nucleotides read TGCGCCAGCAGCTTGGTCGGGGGCTCTGGAAACACCATATATTTT. Protein sequence: CASSLVGGSGNTIYF. The chain uses TRBV5-1 and TRBJ1-3; weak D call: TRBD1 (5 bases). Germline CDR1 and CDR2: SGHRS and YFSETQ. Trimming removed 0 bases from V and 0 bases from J, with 7 bases in between. The CDR3 is 15 residues long.

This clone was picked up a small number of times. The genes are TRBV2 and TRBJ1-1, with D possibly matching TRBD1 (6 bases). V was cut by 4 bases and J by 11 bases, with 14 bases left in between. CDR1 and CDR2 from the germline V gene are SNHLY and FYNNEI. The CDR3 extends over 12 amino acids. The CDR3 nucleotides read TGTGCCAGCAGTGGGCAGGGGAGTTCGGCTTTCTTT. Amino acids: CASSGQGSSAFF.

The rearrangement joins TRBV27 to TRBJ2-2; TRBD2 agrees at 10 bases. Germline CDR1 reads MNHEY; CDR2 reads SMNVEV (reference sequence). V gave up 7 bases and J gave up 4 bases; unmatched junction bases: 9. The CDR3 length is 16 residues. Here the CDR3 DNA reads TGTGCCAGCAAAGCGGGAGGGGCGATAGTCACCGGGGAGCTGTTTTTT. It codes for CASKAGGAIVTGELFF.

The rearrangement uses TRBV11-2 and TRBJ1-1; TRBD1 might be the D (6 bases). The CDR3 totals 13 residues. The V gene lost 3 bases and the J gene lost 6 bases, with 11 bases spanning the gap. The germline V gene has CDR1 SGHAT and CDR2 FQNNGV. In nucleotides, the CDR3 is TGTGCCAGCAGCTTGTACCGGACAGCTGAAGCTTTCTTT. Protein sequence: CASSLYRTAEAFF.

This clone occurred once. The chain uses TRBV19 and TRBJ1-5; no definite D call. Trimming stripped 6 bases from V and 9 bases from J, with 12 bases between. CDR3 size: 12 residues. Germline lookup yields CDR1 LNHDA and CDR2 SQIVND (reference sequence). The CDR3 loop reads CASRSDWGPQHF. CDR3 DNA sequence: TGTGCCAGTAGATCGGACTGGGGGCCCCAGCATTTT.

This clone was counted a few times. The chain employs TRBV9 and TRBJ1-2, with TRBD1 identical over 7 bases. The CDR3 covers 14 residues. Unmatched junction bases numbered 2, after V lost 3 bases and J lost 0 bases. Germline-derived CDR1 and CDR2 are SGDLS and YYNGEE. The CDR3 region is CASSATGSNYGYTF. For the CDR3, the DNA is TGTGCCAGCAGCGCGACAGGGTCTAACTATGGCTACACCTTC.

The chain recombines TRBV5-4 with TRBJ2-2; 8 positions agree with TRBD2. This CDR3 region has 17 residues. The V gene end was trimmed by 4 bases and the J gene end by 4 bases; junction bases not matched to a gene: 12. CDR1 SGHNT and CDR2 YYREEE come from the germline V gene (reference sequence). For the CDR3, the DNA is TGTGCCAGCAGCCCTGGCGGGGGGCGAGGCTTCACCGGGGAGCTGTTTTTT. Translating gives CASSPGGGRGFTGELFF. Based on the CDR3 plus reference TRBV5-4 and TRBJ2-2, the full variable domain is ETGVTQSPTHLIKTRGQQVTLRCSSQSGHNTVSWYQQALGQGPQFIFQYYREEENGRGNFPPRFSGLQFPNYSSELNVNALELDDSALYLCASSPGGGRGFTGELFFGEGSRLTVL.

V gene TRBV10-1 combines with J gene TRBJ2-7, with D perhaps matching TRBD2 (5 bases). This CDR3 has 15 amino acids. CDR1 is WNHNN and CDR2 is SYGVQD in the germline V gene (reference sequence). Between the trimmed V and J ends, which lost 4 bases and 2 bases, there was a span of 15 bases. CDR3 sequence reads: CASSGFGVGAYEQYF. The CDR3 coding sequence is TGCGCCAGCAGTGGCTTCGGGGTGGGAGCCTACGAGCAGTACTTC.